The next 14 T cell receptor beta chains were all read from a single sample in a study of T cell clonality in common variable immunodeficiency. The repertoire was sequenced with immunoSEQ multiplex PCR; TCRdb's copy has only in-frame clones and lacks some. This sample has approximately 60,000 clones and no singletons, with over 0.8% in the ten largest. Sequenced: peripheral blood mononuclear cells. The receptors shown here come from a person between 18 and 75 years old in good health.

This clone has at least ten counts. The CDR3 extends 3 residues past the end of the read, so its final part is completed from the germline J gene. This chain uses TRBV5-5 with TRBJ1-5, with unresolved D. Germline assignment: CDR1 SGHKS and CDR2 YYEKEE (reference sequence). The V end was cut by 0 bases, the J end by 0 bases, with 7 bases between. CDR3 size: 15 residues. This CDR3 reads CASSLGSYSNQPQHF. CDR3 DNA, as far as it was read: TGTGCCAGCAGCTTGGGTTCCTATAGCAATCAGCCC.

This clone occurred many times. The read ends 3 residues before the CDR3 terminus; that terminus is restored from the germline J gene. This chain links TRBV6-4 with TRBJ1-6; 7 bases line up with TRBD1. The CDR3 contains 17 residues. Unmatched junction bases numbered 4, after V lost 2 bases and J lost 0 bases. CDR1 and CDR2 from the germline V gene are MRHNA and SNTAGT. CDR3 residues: CASSDLQGGSYNSPLHF. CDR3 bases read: TGTGCCAGCAGTGACCTCCAGGGGGGCTCCTATAATTCACCC.

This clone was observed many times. The CDR3 DNA, read in part, is TGCGCCAGCAAAGCGAGCTTTGGGGATACG. As protein: CASKASFGDT. Given in full, the CDR3 is CASKASFGDTQYF. The chain is built from TRBV10-1 and TRBJ2-3; D is undetermined. The sequence runs out 3 residues before the end of the CDR3; the remainder is reconstructed from the germline J gene. The germline gives CDR1 WNHNN, CDR2 SYGVQD (reference sequence). The V end was cut by 7 bases, the J end by 6 bases, with 14 bases between. The CDR3 runs 13 residues.

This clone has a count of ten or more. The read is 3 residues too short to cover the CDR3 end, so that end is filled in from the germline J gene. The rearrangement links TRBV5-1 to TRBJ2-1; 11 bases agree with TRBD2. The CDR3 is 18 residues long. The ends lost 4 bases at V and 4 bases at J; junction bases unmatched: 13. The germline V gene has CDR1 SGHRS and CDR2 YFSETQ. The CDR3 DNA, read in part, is TGCGCCAGCAGCCCGGACTCCCTAGCGGGGGGAGGGTACAATGAG. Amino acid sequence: CASSPDSLAGGGYNE. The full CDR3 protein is CASSPDSLAGGGYNEQFF.

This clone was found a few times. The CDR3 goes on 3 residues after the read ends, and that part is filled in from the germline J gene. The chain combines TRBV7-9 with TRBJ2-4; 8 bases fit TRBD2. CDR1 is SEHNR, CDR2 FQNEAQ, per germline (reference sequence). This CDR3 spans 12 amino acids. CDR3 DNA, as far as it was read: TGTGCCAGCAGCCGGGGGGGTTATGGT. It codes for CASSRGGYG. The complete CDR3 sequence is CASSRGGYGQYF.

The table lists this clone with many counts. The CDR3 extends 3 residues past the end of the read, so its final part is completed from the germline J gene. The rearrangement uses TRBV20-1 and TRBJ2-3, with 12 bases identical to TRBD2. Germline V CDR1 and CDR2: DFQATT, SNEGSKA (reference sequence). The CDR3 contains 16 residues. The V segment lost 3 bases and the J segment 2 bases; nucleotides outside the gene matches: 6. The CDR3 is CSASHRLAGVTDTQYF. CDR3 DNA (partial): TGCAGTGCTAGTCACCGACTAGCGGGGGTCACAGATACG.

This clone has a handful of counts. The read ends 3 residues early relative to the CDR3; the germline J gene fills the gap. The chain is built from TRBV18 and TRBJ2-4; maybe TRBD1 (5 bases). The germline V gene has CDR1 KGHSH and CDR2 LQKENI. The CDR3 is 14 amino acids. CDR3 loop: CASSPDDSFYGQYF. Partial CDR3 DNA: TGTGCCAGCTCCCCCGACGACAGCTTCTATGGT.

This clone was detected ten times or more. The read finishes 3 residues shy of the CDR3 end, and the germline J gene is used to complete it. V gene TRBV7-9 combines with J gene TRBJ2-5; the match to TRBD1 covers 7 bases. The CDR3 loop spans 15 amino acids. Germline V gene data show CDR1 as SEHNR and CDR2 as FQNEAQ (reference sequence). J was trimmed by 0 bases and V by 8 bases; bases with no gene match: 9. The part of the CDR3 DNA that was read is TGTGCCAGCTCGATCCAACAGGGGTACCAAGAGACC. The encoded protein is CASSIQQGYQET. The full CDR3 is CASSIQQGYQETQYF.

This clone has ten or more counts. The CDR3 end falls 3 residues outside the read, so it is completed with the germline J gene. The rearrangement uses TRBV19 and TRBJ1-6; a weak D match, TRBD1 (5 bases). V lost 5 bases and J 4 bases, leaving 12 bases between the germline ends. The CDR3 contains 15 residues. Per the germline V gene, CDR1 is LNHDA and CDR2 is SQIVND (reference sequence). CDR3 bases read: TGTGCCAGTAGTGGGGCGGCCGAATATAATTCACCC. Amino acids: CASSGAAEYNSP. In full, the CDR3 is CASSGAAEYNSPLHF.

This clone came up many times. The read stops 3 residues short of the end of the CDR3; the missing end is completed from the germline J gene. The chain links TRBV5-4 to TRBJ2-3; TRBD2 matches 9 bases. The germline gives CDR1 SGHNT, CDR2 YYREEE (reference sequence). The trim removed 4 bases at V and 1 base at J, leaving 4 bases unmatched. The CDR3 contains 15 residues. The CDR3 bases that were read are TGTGCCAGCAGCACGACTAGCGGCGGCACAGATACG. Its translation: CASSTTSGGTDT. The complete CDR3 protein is CASSTTSGGTDTQYF.

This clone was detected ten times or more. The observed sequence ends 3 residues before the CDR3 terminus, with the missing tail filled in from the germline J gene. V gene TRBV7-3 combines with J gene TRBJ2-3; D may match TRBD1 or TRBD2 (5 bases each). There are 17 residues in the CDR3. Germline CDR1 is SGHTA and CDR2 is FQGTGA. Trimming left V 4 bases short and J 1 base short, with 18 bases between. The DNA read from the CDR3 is TGTGCCAGCAGCTCCAACCGAGGGGAGTGGGGCACAGATACG. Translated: CASSSNRGEWGTDT. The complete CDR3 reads CASSSNRGEWGTDTQYF.

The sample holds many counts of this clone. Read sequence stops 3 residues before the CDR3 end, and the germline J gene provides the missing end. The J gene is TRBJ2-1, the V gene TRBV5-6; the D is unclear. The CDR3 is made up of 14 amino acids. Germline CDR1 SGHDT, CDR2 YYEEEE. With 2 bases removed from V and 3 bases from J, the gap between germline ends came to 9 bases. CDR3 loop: CASSLQSVYNEQFF. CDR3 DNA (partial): TGTGCCAGCAGCTTACAGTCTGTCTACAATGAG.

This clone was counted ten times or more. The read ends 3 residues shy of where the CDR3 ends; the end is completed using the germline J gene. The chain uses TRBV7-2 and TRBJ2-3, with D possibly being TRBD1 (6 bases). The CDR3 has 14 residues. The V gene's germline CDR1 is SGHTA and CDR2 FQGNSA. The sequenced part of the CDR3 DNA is TGTGCCAGCAGCTTCTCCAGGGGCCGAGAGACG. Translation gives CASSFSRGRET. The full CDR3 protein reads CASSFSRGRETQYF. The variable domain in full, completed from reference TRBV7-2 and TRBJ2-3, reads GAGVSQSPSNKVTEKGKDVELRCDPISGHTALYWYRQSLGQGLEFLIYFQGNSAPDKSGLPSDRFSAERTGGSVSTLTIQRTQQEDSAVYLCASSFSRGRETQYFGPGTRLTVL.

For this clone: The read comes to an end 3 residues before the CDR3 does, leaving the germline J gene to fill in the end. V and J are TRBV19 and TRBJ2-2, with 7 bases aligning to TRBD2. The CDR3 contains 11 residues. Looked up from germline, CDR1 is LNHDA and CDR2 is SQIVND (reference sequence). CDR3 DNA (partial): TGTGCCAGTTCCACGGGGGGAAAG. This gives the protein CASSTGGK. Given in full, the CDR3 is CASSTGGKLFF.